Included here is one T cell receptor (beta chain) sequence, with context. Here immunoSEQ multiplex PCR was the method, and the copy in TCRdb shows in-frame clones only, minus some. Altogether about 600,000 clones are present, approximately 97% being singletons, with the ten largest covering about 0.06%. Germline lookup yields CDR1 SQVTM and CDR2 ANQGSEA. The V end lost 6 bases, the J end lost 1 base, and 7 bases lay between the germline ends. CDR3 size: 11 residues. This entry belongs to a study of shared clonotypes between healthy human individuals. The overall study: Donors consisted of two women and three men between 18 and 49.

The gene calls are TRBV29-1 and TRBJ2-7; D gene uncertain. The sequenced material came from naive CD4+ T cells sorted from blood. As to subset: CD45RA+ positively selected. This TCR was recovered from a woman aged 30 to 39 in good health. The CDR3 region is CSVTVSYEQYF. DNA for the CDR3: TGCAGCGTGACTGTTTCCTACGAGCAGTACTTC.